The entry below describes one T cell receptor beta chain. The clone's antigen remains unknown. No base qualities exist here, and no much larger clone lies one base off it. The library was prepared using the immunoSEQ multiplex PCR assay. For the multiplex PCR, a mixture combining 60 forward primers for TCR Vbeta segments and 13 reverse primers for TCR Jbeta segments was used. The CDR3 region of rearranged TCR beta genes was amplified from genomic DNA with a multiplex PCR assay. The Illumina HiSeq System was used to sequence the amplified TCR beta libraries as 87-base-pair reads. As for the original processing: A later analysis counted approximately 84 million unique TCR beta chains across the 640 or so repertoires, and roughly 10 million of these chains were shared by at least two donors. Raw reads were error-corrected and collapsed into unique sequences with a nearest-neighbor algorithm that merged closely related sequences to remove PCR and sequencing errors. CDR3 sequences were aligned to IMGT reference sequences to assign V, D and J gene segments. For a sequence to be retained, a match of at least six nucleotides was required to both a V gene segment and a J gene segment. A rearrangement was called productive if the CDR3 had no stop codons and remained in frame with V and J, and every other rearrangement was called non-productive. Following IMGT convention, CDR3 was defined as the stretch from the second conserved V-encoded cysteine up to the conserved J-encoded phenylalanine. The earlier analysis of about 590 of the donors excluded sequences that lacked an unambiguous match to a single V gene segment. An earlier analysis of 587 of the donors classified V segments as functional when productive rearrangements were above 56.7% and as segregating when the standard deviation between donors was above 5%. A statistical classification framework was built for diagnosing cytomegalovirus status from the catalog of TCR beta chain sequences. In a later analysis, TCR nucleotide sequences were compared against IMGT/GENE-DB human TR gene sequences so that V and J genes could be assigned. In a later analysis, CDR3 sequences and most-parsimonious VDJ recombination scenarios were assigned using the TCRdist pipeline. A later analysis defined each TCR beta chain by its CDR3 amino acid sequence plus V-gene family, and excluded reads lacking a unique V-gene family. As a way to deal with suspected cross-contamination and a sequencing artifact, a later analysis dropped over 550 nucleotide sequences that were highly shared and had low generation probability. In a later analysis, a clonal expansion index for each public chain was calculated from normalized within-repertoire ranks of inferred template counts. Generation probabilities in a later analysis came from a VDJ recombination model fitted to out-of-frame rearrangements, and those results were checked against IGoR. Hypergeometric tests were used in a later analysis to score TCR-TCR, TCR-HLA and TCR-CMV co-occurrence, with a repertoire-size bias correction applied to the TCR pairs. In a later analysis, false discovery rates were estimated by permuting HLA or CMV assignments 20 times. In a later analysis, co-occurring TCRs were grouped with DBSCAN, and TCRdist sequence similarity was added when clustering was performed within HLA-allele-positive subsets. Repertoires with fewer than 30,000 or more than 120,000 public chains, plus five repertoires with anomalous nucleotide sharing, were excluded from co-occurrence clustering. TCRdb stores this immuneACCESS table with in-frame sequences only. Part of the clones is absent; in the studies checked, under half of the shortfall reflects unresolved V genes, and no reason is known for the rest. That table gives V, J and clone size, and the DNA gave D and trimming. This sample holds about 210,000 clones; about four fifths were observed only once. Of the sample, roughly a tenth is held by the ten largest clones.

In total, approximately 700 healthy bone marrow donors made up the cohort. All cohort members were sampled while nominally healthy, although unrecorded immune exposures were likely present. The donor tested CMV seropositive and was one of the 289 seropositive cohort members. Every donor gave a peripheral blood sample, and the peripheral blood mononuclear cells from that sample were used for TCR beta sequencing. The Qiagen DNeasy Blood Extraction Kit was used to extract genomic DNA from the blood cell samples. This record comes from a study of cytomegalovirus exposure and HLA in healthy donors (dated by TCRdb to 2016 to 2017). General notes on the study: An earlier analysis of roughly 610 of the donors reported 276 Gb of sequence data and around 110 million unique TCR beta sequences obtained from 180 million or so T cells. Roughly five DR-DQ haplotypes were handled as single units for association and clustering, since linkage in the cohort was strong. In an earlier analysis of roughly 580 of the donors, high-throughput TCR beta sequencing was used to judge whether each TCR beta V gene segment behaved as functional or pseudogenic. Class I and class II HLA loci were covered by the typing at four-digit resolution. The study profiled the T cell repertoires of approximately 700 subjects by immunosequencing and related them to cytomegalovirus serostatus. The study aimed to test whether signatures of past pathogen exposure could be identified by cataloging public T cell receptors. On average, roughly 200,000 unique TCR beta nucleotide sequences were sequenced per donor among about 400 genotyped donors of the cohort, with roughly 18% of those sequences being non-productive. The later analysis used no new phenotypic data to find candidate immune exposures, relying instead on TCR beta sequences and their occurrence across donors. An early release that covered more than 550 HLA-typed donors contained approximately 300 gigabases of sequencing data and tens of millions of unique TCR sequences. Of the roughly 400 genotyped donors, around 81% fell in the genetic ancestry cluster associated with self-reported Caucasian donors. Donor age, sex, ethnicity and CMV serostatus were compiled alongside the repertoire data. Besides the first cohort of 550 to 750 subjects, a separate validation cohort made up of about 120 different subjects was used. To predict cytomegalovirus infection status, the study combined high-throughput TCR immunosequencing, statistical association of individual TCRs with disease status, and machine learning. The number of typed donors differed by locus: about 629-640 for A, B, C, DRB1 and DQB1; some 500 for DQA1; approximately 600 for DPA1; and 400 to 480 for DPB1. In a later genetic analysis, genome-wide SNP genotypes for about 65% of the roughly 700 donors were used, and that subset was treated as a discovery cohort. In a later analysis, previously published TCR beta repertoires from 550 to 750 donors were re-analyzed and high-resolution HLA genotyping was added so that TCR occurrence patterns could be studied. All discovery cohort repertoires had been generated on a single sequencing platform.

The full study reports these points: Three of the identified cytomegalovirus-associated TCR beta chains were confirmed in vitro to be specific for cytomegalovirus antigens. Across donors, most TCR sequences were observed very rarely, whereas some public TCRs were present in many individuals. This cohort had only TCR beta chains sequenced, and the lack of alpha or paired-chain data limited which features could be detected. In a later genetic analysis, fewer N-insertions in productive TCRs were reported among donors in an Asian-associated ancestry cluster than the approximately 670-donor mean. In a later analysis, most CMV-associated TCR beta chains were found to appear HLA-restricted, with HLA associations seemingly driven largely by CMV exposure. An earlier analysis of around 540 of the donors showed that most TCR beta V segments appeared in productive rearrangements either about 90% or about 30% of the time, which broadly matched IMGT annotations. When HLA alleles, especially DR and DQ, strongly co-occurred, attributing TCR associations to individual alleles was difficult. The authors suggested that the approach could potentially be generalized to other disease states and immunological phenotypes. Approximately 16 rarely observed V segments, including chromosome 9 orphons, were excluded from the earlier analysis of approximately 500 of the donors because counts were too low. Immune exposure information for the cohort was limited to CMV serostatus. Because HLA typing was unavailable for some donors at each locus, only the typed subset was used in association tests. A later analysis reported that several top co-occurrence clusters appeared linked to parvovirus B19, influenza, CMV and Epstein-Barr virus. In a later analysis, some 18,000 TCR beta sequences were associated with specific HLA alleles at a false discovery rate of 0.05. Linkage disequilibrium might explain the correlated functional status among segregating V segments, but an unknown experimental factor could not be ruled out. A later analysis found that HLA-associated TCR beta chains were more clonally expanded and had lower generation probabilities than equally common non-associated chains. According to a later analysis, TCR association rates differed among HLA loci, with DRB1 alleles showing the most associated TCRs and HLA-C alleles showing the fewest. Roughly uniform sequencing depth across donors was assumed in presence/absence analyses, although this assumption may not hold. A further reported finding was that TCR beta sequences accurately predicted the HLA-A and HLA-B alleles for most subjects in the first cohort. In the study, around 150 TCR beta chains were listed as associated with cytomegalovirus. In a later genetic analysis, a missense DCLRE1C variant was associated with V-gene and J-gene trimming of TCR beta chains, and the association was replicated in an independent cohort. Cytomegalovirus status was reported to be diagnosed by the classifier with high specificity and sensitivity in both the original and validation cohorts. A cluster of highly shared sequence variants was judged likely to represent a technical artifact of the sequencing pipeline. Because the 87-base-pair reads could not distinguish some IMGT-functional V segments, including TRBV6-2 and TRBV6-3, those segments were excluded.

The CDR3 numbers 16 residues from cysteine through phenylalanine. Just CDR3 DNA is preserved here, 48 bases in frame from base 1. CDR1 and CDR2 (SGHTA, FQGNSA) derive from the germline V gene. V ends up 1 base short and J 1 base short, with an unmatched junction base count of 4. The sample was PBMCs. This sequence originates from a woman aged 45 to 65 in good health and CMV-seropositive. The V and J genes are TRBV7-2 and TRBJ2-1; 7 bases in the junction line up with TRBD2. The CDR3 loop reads CASSLDREGSYNEQFF. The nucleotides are TGTGCCAGCAGCTTAGATAGGGAGGGGTCCTACAATGAGCAGTTCTTC.